This entry describes one T cell receptor (beta chain). PCR involved 60 Vbeta and 13 Jbeta primers. Per the authors' pipeline: In a later analysis, roughly 11 million of 65 million to 90 million unique beta chains occurred in at least two donors. Some clones are missing from TCRdb's copy, which holds only in-frame ones; the method was immunoSEQ multiplex PCR. From that table come the V and J calls and clone size; the DNA was used to work out D and trimming. This sample yields around 140,000 clones, of which approximately 82% are seen a single time; more than 1.5% belongs to the top ten. This specimen belongs to a study of cytomegalovirus exposure and HLA in healthy donors. Per the germline V gene, CDR1 is SGHTA and CDR2 is FQGTGA. Trimming pared 0 bases from V and 9 bases from J, leaving 9 bases between. The CDR3 extends over 14 amino acids. Despite likely unrecorded immune exposures, the donors were nominally healthy at the time of sampling.

The chain employs TRBV7-3 and TRBJ1-6; D is ambiguous. Sequencing was done on a sample of PBMCs. The sequence was obtained from a man aged 35 to 55 in good health and CMV-seronegative. This chain's CDR3 is CASSLTSTPSPLHF. Written as DNA, the CDR3 is TGTGCCAGCAGCTTAACATCTACCCCTTCACCCCTCCACTTT.